The T cell receptor (beta chain) under discussion was sequenced for a study of blood T cell repertoires in COVID-19. As for the study in general: Samples came from the United States, Italy and Spain, spanning acute and convalescent COVID-19. In each case, the material was cDNA or gDNA derived from T cells, B-cell-depleted T cells, or PBMCs.

Under the authors' procedure: Amplification with reference gene primers provided the estimates of nucleated cell counts. Assay used: immunoSEQ multiplex PCR; TCRdb lists only in-frame clones, some missing. That table gives V, J and clone size, and the DNA gave D and trimming. Here the sample spans roughly 65,000 clones, 79% being singletons. CDR3 length: 15 amino acids. The J segment lost 4 bases and the V segment lost 4 bases, leaving 5 bases of the junction unmatched. Germline loops: CDR1 SGHTA, CDR2 FQGTGA. V usage is TRBV7-3 and J usage is TRBJ2-3; 10 nucleotides line up with TRBD1. The clonotype originates from a man aged 55 to 69 with acute or convalescent COVID-19. The specimen was peripheral blood. For the CDR3, the DNA is TGTGCCAGCAGCTGGACAGGGGGTCACGCAGATACGCAGTATTTT. Its translation is CASSWTGGHADTQYF.